Listed below are T cell receptor beta chains from one sample, sequenced in a study of cytomegalovirus exposure and HLA in healthy donors. Measured with immunoSEQ multiplex PCR; TCRdb has only the in-frame clones, and not every one. The table records about 110,000 clones, about 80% of them present only once. Specimen: PBMCs. Source of these receptors: a female donor in good health and CMV-seropositive. Both conserved end residues are part of each CDR3. Fields, in order: CDR3 protein, J gene, V gene.

CAIVRGGGAGGYTF TRBJ1-2 TRBV15
CASSLWASGRNEQFF TRBJ2-1 TRBV27
CASSYTLAYEQYF TRBJ2-7 TRBV6-5
CASRKPTGFYEQYF TRBJ2-7 TRBV6-1
CASSLGAGGRNTEAFF TRBJ1-1 TRBV5-1
CASSLADRAWETQYF TRBJ2-5 TRBV5-5
CASSRTRDREWEQYF TRBJ2-7 TRBV11-2
CASSTDRGNRDEQYF TRBJ2-7 TRBV19
CASSEGTGAYEQYF TRBJ2-7 TRBV9
CASSQGIAYNEQFF TRBJ2-1 TRBV5-1
CASSSRHQETQYF TRBJ2-5 TRBV7-3
CASSQGEKISGANVLTF TRBJ2-6 TRBV4-1
CASSVATYQETQYF TRBJ2-5 TRBV9
CASSPWTSGRNEQFF TRBJ2-1 TRBV6-5
CASSLVGGSSNQPQHF TRBJ1-5 TRBV7-2
CASFGGANTEAFF TRBJ1-1 TRBV5-1
CASSLAVNTGELFF TRBJ2-2 TRBV5-1
CASSPRVAQQETQYF TRBJ2-5 TRBV18
CASSPGTSGSKPYEQYF TRBJ2-7 TRBV2
CASSIPGLEETQYF TRBJ2-5 TRBV5-1
CASSISPGALYEQYF TRBJ2-7 TRBV19
CASSQVVAGVSTDTQYF TRBJ2-3 TRBV4-1
CASSYSGSNNQPQHF TRBJ1-5 TRBV6-5
CASSLNSGQGPTEAFF TRBJ1-1 TRBV7-4
CASSPGGSGANVLTF TRBJ2-6 TRBV7-3
CASSFPLCNQPQHF TRBJ1-5 TRBV27
CASARGNRGSGNTIYF TRBJ1-3 TRBV27
CASSLTSGREDGYTF TRBJ1-2 TRBV7-3
CASSPYVGTANTEAFF TRBJ1-1 TRBV18
CASSPDRGAGELFF TRBJ2-2 TRBV5-1
CASSQEVRGGYNEQFF TRBJ2-1 TRBV4-3
CASSPTRALYNEQFF TRBJ2-1 TRBV5-1
CASSVFTGSPAEAFF TRBJ1-1 TRBV9
CASSSATGSEKLFF TRBJ1-4 TRBV5-4
CASTALGGSNYGYTF TRBJ1-2 TRBV6-1
CASSHPTGGSVTEAFF TRBJ1-1 TRBV7-9
CASREERLGYGYTF TRBJ1-2 TRBV2
CASSLLGVNTGELFF TRBJ2-2 TRBV5-1
CASSFTATGELFF TRBJ2-2 TRBV18
CATSRDKVADSYNEQFF TRBJ2-1 TRBV15
CASSPQTIGNTEAFF TRBJ1-1 TRBV7-2
CASSNDRVTEAFF TRBJ1-1 TRBV7-2
CASITSGRWGEQYF TRBJ2-7 TRBV28
CASSLYPAYEQYF TRBJ2-7 TRBV5-8
CATSRAGSWIGNEKLFF TRBJ1-4 TRBV15
CARSRTSGGGYNEQFF TRBJ2-1 TRBV7-6
CASSLGGAETQYF TRBJ2-5 TRBV5-1
CASSELDRGRYEQYF TRBJ2-7 TRBV10-1
CASSLGTGGTYGYTF TRBJ1-2 TRBV7-2